These 8 T cell receptor beta chains were sequenced from one sample in a study of brain T cells in children with intractable seizures. Profiled with immunoSEQ multiplex PCR; TCRdb holds only in-frame clones, not every one. This table has about 340,000 clones, 93% appearing once. Time point given: blood from clinic visit 5 months post-surgery; TSC patient then seizure free. The sample was peripheral blood, taken less than 6 months after surgery. The source of these receptors is a boy less than two years old with tuberous sclerosis and intractable seizures.

V is TRBV12-3 or TRBV12-4 and J is TRBJ1-2, with a weak D call TRBD1 (6 bases). V lost 7 bases to trimming and J lost 2 bases, with 11 bases between them. This CDR3 is built from 13 residues. This CDR3 is CASTPQGNYGYTF. As DNA, the CDR3 is TGTGCCAGCACCCCACAGGGAAACTATGGCTACACCTTC.

The chain uses TRBV5-4 and TRBJ1-1, with D possibly matching TRBD1 (5 bases). The CDR3 loop spans 15 amino acids. Trimming removed 0 bases at V and 5 bases at J, with 14 bases between. Germline V gene sequence: CDR1 SGHNT, CDR2 YYREEE (reference sequence). The CDR3 reads CASSLVSTRETEAFF. As DNA, the CDR3 is TGTGCCAGCAGCTTGGTCTCAACCAGGGAGACTGAAGCTTTCTTT.

The V and J genes are TRBV5-4 and TRBJ2-5, with D possibly being TRBD2 (7 bases). The V gene's germline CDR1 is SGHNT and CDR2 YYREEE (reference sequence). CDR3 length equals 17 residues. The V gene lost 0 bases and the J gene lost 8 bases, with 23 bases spanning the gap. DNA for the CDR3: TGTGCCAGCAGCTTGGACCCTAAGGGGGGGGATATCGGAACCCAGTACTTC. It yields the protein CASSLDPKGGDIGTQYF.

V and J are TRBV4-2 and TRBJ1-2; TRBD1 might be the D (5 bases). Per the germline V gene, CDR1 is LGHNA and CDR2 is YNFKEQ. The V end was cut by 5 bases, the J end by 4 bases, with 17 bases between. The CDR3 runs 15 residues. CDR3: CASSEISSGIYGYTF. The CDR3 region has the DNA TGTGCCAGCAGCGAAATATCATCAGGGATCTATGGCTACACCTTC.

The gene calls are TRBV5-4 and TRBJ2-1; D assignment may be TRBD1 or TRBD2 (5 bases each). The ends were cut back, 9 bases at V and 2 bases at J, with 12 bases in the middle. CDR3 length: 13 amino acids. Germline V gene data show CDR1 as SGHNT and CDR2 as YYREEE (reference sequence). The CDR3 protein is CANGDPPYNEQFF. The DNA for the CDR3 is TGTGCCAACGGGGACCCCCCCTACAATGAGCAGTTCTTC.

In regard to this clone: One end of the junction does not line up with germline, which may come from a read error. The CDR3 here is CASSPRAQRSHNEQFF. In DNA, the CDR3 is TGTGCCAGCAGCCCCCGTGCCCAGCGCTCCCACAATGAGCAGTTCTTC. The chain couples TRBV9 to TRBJ2-1; D not certain. CDR1 SGDLS and CDR2 YYNGEE come from the germline V gene. The CDR3 has 16 residues.

CDR3 protein: CSVVGLYTEAFF. The DNA for the CDR3 is TGCAGCGTTGTTGGTTTATACACTGAAGCTTTCTTT. The chain employs TRBV29-1 and TRBJ1-1; unclear D gene. Between the trimmed V and J ends, which lost 4 bases and 3 bases, there was a span of 9 bases. The CDR3 is 12 residues long. Germline V lookup: CDR1 SQVTM, CDR2 ANQGSEA.

The chain combines TRBV11-2 with TRBJ1-1, with 8 positions matching TRBD1. CDR1 and CDR2 (germline): SGHAT, FQNNGV. This CDR3 is 15 amino acids long. Trimming took 2 bases from V and 0 from J; bases not matched to a gene: 2. This chain's CDR3 is CASSLPTGVNTEAFF. For the CDR3, the DNA is TGTGCCAGCAGCTTACCGACAGGGGTGAACACTGAAGCTTTCTTT.